This T cell receptor beta chain was documented in a study of shared clonotypes between healthy human individuals. The V gene's germline CDR1 is MNHEY and CDR2 SMNVEV (reference sequence). The CDR3 contains 15 residues. The V and J ends lost 5 bases and 10 bases respectively, with 21 bases between them. Method: immunoSEQ multiplex PCR; TCRdb's copy keeps in-frame clones and lacks some. The sample has about 100,000 clones; 60% to 70% are singletons. The chain combines TRBV27 with TRBJ2-1, with D perhaps matching TRBD1 or TRBD2 (5 bases each). Sequencing was performed on memory CD8+ T cells sorted from blood. Subset denoted: CD45RO+ cells pooled with CCR7-negative TemRA cells. The TCR sequence derives from a man aged 30-40 years in good health. CDR3 protein: CASSPTGPGRGEQFF. The CDR3 bases are TGTGCCAGCAGTCCCACCGGACCGGGAAGGGGCGAGCAGTTCTTC.